The T cell receptor beta chain described here comes from a study of regulatory T cells in long-lasting Graves disease. Time point noted: newly diagnosed GD, antithyroid drugs for less than 3 months. With RNA extracted from PBMCs as input, the TCR library was made. Assembly of TCR beta libraries relied on iRepertoire HTBI primers together with Arm-PCR of CDR3 regions. A single record per CDR3 protein comes from TCRdb applying MiXCR to the multiplex PCR reads. The table lists more than 450,000 distinct CDR3 sequences, approximately 12% of them singletons. This clonotype has just a few counts. The sample was also linked to a second study, of T cells in Graves' hyperthyroidism and ophthalmopathy. As reported in that work: Ophthalmopathy was told apart from stable hyperthyroidism by a 13 V-J model.

The sample consisted of peripheral blood mononuclear cells (PBMCs), taken at new diagnosis, from a patient treated with antithyroid drugs. The receptor was isolated from a woman aged 25 to 39 with Graves disease.

The CDR3 DNA follows: TGTGCCAGTAGAAAAGACAGGAGAACCTACAATGAGCAGTTCTTC. It codes for CASRKDRRTYNEQFF. The V and J genes are TRBV19 and TRBJ2-1; the D gene is possibly TRBD1 (6 bases). The V end was cut by 6 bases, the J end by 2 bases, with 14 bases between. The CDR3 totals 15 residues. CDR1 and CDR2 (germline): LNHDA, SQIVND (reference sequence).